These 21 T cell receptor beta chains share one sample of origin, sequenced in a study of blood T cell repertoires in COVID-19. Assay used: immunoSEQ multiplex PCR; TCRdb lists only in-frame clones, some missing. The data show hundreds of thousands of clones, about 89% seen once. Sequencing was carried out using PBMCs or T cells enriched from blood (not recorded which). The receptor set was obtained from a woman aged 25 to 39 who had recovered from COVID-19.

The sample holds one count of this clone. CDR3 sequence: CASSLDSNTGELFF. The CDR3 DNA reads TGTGCCAGCAGCTTGGACAGTAACACCGGGGAGCTGTTTTTT. V usage is TRBV5-4 and J usage is TRBJ2-2, with D unclear. CDR1 SGHNT and CDR2 YYREEE come from the germline V gene (reference sequence). The V end was cut by 0 bases, the J end by 2 bases, with 5 bases between. CDR3 length equals 14 residues.

The chain has TRBV29-1 and TRBJ1-2; 7 nucleotides line up with TRBD1. This CDR3 region has 13 residues. The V and J ends lost 3 bases and 8 bases, in that order; junction bases with no gene match: 9. The germline V gene encodes CDR1 SQVTM and CDR2 ANQGSEA. CDR3 amino acids: CSVDNRGHRGYTF. The CDR3 DNA sequence: TGCAGCGTTGACAACAGGGGACATAGGGGCTACACCTTC.

The chain joins TRBV3-1 (or the pseudogene TRBV3-2) to TRBJ2-7, with 7 bases that match TRBD2. The germline CDR1 and CDR2 sequences are LGHDT and YNNKEL (reference sequence). V dropped 1 base and J dropped 0; count of bases not matched to a gene: 6. The CDR3 has 16 residues. CDR3 nucleotides: TGTGCCAGCAGCCAAGCCCCCGGACTAGTCTCCTACGAGCAGTACTTC. The encoded protein is CASSQAPGLVSYEQYF.

J is TRBJ1-6 and V is TRBV4-2; the D is unclear. Trimming left V 4 bases short and J 7 bases short, with 14 bases between. Germline-derived CDR1 and CDR2 are LGHNA and YNFKEQ. The CDR3 length is 15 residues. For the CDR3, the DNA is TGTGCCAGCAGCCGGCAGGTGGCTGAGAATTCACCCCTCCACTTT. This encodes CASSRQVAENSPLHF.

The chain joins TRBV12-3 or TRBV12-4 to TRBJ1-2; no clear D. The V end was cut by 7 bases, the J end by 2 bases, with 5 bases between. The CDR3 is 11 residues long. The CDR3 coding sequence is TGTGCCAGCACCATGAACTATGGCTACACCTTC. It codes for CASTMNYGYTF.

In regard to this clone: In the same sample, other DNA sequences code for this CDR3. V and J are TRBV15 and TRBJ2-3, with D hard to call. The CDR3 is 12 residues long. Germline V lookup: CDR1 LNHNV, CDR2 YYDKDF (reference sequence). V dropped 0 bases and J dropped 7 bases, with 5 bases sitting between them. The CDR3 bases are TGTGCCACCAGCAGAGATTATTATACGCAGTATTTT. The encoded protein is CATSRDYYTQYF.

The chain employs TRBV18 and TRBJ2-5; tentatively, D is TRBD1 (6 bases). This CDR3 region has 15 residues. Germline lookup yields CDR1 KGHSH and CDR2 LQKENI. Trimming took off 3 bases at V and 2 bases at J, with 13 bases between the two ends. The CDR3 region is CASSPEQGIQETQYF. The CDR3 DNA reads as TGTGCCAGCTCACCTGAACAGGGCATTCAAGAGACCCAGTACTTC.

This clone has only a few counts. The CDR3 loop reads CSVGGRVREKGGYTF. The CDR3 region has the DNA TGCAGCGTCGGGGGGCGCGTAAGGGAAAAGGGCGGCTACACCTTC. This chain connects TRBV29-1 to TRBJ1-2; possibly TRBD1 for D (6 bases). The V end was cut by 6 bases, the J end by 8 bases, with 25 bases between. Germline V gene lookup returns CDR1 SQVTM and CDR2 ANQGSEA. This CDR3 has 15 residues.

This chain joins TRBV7-2 and TRBJ1-1; D uncertain. V shed 5 bases and J shed 8 bases, with 6 bases lying between them. The CDR3 runs 10 residues. CDR1 is SGHTA and CDR2 is FQGNSA in the germline V gene. The CDR3 DNA is TGTGCCAGCAGCCACATCGAAGCTTTCTTT. As protein: CASSHIEAFF.

This rearrangement joins TRBV28 to TRBJ1-6; tentative D call: TRBD1 (6 bases). This CDR3 is built from 17 residues. V was cut by 2 bases and J by 8 bases, with 19 bases left in between. Germline CDR1 MDHEN, CDR2 SYDVKM. CDR3 bases: TGTGCCAGCAGTTTACTCCCCACAGGGCAAAAGGATTCACCCCTCCACTTT. Its translation: CASSLLPTGQKDSPLHF.

At least ten counts were recorded for this clone. The V call is TRBV11-2, the J call TRBJ1-6; D gene uncertain. The CDR3 sequence is 17 residues long. Deletions cut 0 bases from V and 0 bases from J, with 9 bases between. Germline CDR1 is SGHAT and CDR2 is FQNNGV. CDR3 loop: CASSLDSLLSYNSPLHF. The CDR3 DNA reads as TGTGCCAGCAGCTTAGATTCACTGCTCTCCTATAATTCACCCCTCCACTTT.

The chain couples TRBV18 to TRBJ2-3; 7 nucleotides agree with TRBD1. The V gene end was trimmed by 4 bases and the J gene end by 1 base; junction bases not matched to a gene: 11. Germline V CDR1 and CDR2: KGHSH, LQKENI. The CDR3 loop spans 17 amino acids. The CDR3 DNA follows: TGTGCCAGCTCACGAGGGACAGTGGCCTCGGGCACAGATACGCAGTATTTT. Protein: CASSRGTVASGTDTQYF.

This chain links TRBV13 with TRBJ2-7, with TRBD2 matching 13 bases. In germline, CDR1 is PRHDT, CDR2 FYEKMQ (reference sequence). V trimming: 5 bases; J trimming: 2 bases; junction bases outside the gene matches: 3. The CDR3 loop spans 15 amino acids. Here the CDR3 reads CASSGGLAGTYEQYF. The CDR3 nucleotides are TGTGCCAGCAGCGGGGGACTAGCGGGAACCTACGAGCAGTACTTC. The complete variable domain, with remaining parts taken from reference TRBV13 and TRBJ2-7, reads AAGVIQSPRHLIKEKRETATLKCYPIPRHDTVYWYQQGPGQDPQFLISFYEKMQSDKGSIPDRFSAQQFSDYHSELNMSSLELGDSALYFCASSGGLAGTYEQYFGPGTRLTVT.

The chain recombines TRBV6-5 with TRBJ1-1, with D perhaps TRBD1 (6 bases). Germline assignment: CDR1 MNHEY and CDR2 SVGAGI. CDR3 length: 16 amino acids. V gave up 3 bases and J gave up 2 bases, with 16 bases separating them. The CDR3 DNA follows: TGTGCCAGCAGTTATCGAAGTGTACAGGGAAACACTGAAGCTTTCTTT. Protein sequence: CASSYRSVQGNTEAFF.

This clone is labeled as medium-sized. The chain has TRBV4-1 and TRBJ2-3, with TRBD1 identical over 12 bases. V lost 7 bases and J lost 4; bases outside the gene matches: 18. The germline V gene encodes CDR1 MGHRA and CDR2 YSYEKL. The CDR3 is made up of 19 amino acids. The CDR3, as DNA: TGCGCCAGCACCCAGGGCGGGGGACAGGGGGCGAGGAGCCCAGATACGCAGTATTTT. Translated, it gives CASTQGGGQGARSPDTQYF.

The CDR3 region is CASKDAGEVGELFF. The CDR3 region has the DNA TGTGCCAGCAAGGATGCGGGAGAGGTCGGGGAGCTGTTTTTT. The chain uses TRBV27 and TRBJ2-2, with TRBD2 matching 7 bases. V gave up 7 bases and J gave up 7 bases; unmatched junction bases: 9. This CDR3 spans 14 amino acids. The germline V gene encodes CDR1 MNHEY and CDR2 SMNVEV (reference sequence).

The J gene is TRBJ1-4, the V gene TRBV5-5; no reliable D call. The V gene lost 5 bases and the J gene lost 6 bases, with 11 bases spanning the gap. The CDR3 loop spans 13 amino acids. The germline V gene has CDR1 SGHKS and CDR2 YYEKEE (reference sequence). Here the CDR3 DNA reads TGTGCCAGCAGAAGAAGCACGGATGAAAAACTGTTTTTT. Translated, it gives CASRRSTDEKLFF.

This chain links TRBV27 with TRBJ2-3; 15 bases line up with TRBD2. V shed 5 bases, J shed 5 bases, and the junction held 8 bases outside the gene matches. The CDR3 has 17 residues. CDR1 MNHEY and CDR2 SMNVEV come from the germline V gene (reference sequence). The CDR3 sequence is CASSPGTSGRRIDTQYF. The CDR3 DNA reads as TGTGCCAGCAGTCCTGGGACTAGCGGGAGGAGAATAGATACGCAGTATTTT.

J is TRBJ2-3 and V is TRBV11-3; D is possibly TRBD1 (6 bases). V dropped 0 bases and J dropped 1 base, with 11 bases sitting between them. CDR3 length: 16 amino acids. CDR1 is SGHNT, CDR2 YENEEA, per germline. CDR3 nucleotides: TGTGCCAGCAGCTTAGATCCGGGACACCGCACAGATACGCAGTATTTT. The encoded protein is CASSLDPGHRTDTQYF. Full variable domain (remainder filled in from reference TRBV11-3 and TRBJ2-3): EAGVVQSPRYKIIEKKQPVAFWCNPISGHNTLYWYLQNLGQGPELLIRYENEEAVDDSQLPKDRFSAERLKGVDSTLKIQPAELGDSAVYLCASSLDPGHRTDTQYFGPGTRLTVL.

The rearrangement uses TRBV19 and TRBJ1-1, with D possibly being TRBD1 (6 bases). Per the germline V gene, CDR1 is LNHDA and CDR2 is SQIVND (reference sequence). This CDR3 contains 15 residues. Trimming shortened V by 9 bases and J by 0 bases, and 17 bases separated the two germline ends. CDR3 bases: TGTGCCAGCCGTCCCGCCGGGACAATGAACACTGAAGCTTTCTTT. Translated: CASRPAGTMNTEAFF.

The chain joins TRBV12-3 or TRBV12-4 to TRBJ1-1; no clear D gene. V was trimmed by 1 base and J by 9 bases, leaving 6 bases between them. This CDR3 has 11 residues. The CDR3 DNA reads as TGTGCCAGCAGTTTAGGAGAGAAAGCTTTCTTT. Encoded protein: CASSLGEKAFF.